Here is one T cell receptor beta chain with its context. It lacks a known antigen. The junction departs from germline at one end; a sequencing error may be responsible. TCRdb lists the instrument as Illumina HiSeq 1500. In TCRdb, the public reads were trimmed at Q25 with fastp and aligned with MiXCR, with productive beta chains retained. Every entry covers one CDR3 protein and lists the most common genes and DNA from its rows. Across this sample there are some 800,000 distinct CDR3 sequences, with roughly 33% seen only once. Jointly, the top ten make up 9.5% to 15% of the sample. This entry belongs to a study of T cell repertoires in cytomegalovirus infection (dated by TCRdb to about 2019). In terms of the full investigation: Recently identified HLA-C-restricted CMV epitopes, whose presentation resists viral immunomodulation, were targeted by peptide stimulations together with well-studied HLA-B-restricted epitopes. The HLA type of each donor mattered for the analysis, because public TCR beta signatures pointed to carriage of CMV infection along with the matching HLA type. Overall study results and their limits: In the ex vivo response, HLA-C-restricted CMV-specific TCR beta clonotypes were dominant, and in two of eight donors the single most frequent clonotype came from this HLA-C-restricted group. In both this cohort and an independent cohort of 352 donors, the cumulative frequency of public TCR beta family members distinguished carriers of CMV infection plus the relevant HLA type.

There are 14 amino acids in the CDR3, from cysteine to phenylalanine inclusive. Solely the CDR3 DNA is kept, with 42 bases framed from the first base. CDR1 and CDR2, looked up from the germline V gene, are SGHVS and FNYEAQ. This specimen's treatment or condition label, interpreted: in vitro stimulation with specific CMV peptide epitopes to enrich CMV-specific T cells. The chain joins TRBV7-6 to TRBJ2-3, with a weak D call of TRBD2 (5 bases match). The sequence derives from a human donor in good health (CMV status not recorded). Some clones in this sample may be carry-over from other donors' samples. The specimen was cultured CD8+ T cells from PBMCs, collected from culture after CMV antigen stimulation. The CDR3 protein: CASSPGSFTDTQYF. The sequenced DNA: TGTGCTAGCAGCCCGGGGTCGTTCACAGATACGCAGTATTTT.